This TCR beta chain was obtained from a study of CD8 T cells in ankylosing spondylitis (dated by TCRdb to 2015 to 2018). Concerning the study at large: T cell receptor beta repertoires were profiled in healthy donors and ankylosing spondylitis patients so that disease-linked TCR variants could be found. The full study cohort comprised 20 to 25 ankylosing spondylitis patients and 110 or so healthy donors. Peripheral blood was sampled, and synovial fluid was additionally collected from ankylosing spondylitis patients.

The paper's findings and limits, for the study overall: The disease-linked clones were reported to be significantly enriched in matched synovial fluid samples from ankylosing spondylitis patients. Some of the motif variants had been reported before in the synovial fluid and blood of reactive arthritis patients, a finding that suggests common disease-initiation mechanisms. Blood from ankylosing spondylitis patients appeared to be characterized by a TCR beta motif composed of about eight highly homologous amino acid variants. In peripheral blood, the disease-linked clones were found at relatively low frequencies and had a CD8+ phenotype.

The instrument was an Illumina HiSeq 2500. Quantitative 5'-RACE with molecular barcodes was the method used to prepare the TCR beta libraries. From the authors' description of their analysis: Disease-linked TCR variants were identified with a new computational method built on a probabilistic model of VDJ rearrangement. In TCRdb, the public reads were trimmed at Q25 with fastp and aligned with MiXCR, with productive beta chains retained. Merged by CDR3 protein, the rows form single entries marked with the most common genes and DNA. These V and J calls originate from TCRdb's pipeline instead of the authors' own analysis. The table for this sample lists 470,000 or so distinct CDR3 sequences; 25% to 30% of them were counted only once. The ten top clones hold about 1% of the sample. Comment on this clonotype: The target of this receptor is not known. No clone much larger than this one lies a single base away; base qualities are absent.

Inclusive of the bounding cysteine and phenylalanine, the CDR3 is 16 residues long. Only CDR3 DNA remains: 48 bases, in frame from the first base. In the germline V gene, CDR1 corresponds to SGHRS and CDR2 to YFSETQ. V is clipped by 2 bases and J by 0 bases, and the sequence between their germline boundaries is 12 bases long. The sequencing input was blood, either unsorted or a sorted T cell fraction (not recorded which). The chain links TRBV5-1 with TRBJ2-1, with TRBD1 perhaps the D gene, on 5 matching bases. This sequence originates from a male donor with ankylosing spondylitis. The CDR3 reads CASSLRQSSSYNEQFF. The nucleotide sequence reads as follows: TGCGCCAGCAGCTTAAGACAGTCGAGCTCCTACAATGAGCAGTTCTTC.